The 13 T cell receptor beta chains reported below all come from one sample, sequenced in a study of cytomegalovirus exposure and HLA in healthy donors (dated by TCRdb to 2015 to 2018). Receptor libraries were prepared by the immunoSEQ multiplex PCR assay. For the multiplex PCR, a mixture combining 60 forward primers for TCR Vbeta segments and 13 reverse primers for TCR Jbeta segments was used. Here the immuneACCESS table is served through TCRdb, limited to in-frame sequences with V and J called. Missing clones are a known gap in these copies; in checked studies unresolved V genes cover under half, and the rest lacks a known reason. The sample records roughly 100,000 clones, around 62% of which are singletons. The top ten clones comprise 3.8% of the sample. The specimen sequenced was PBMCs. The source is a man in his thirties or forties in good health and CMV-seropositive.

This chain uses TRBV15 with TRBJ2-7; 7 positions match TRBD1. V dropped 6 bases and J dropped 3; count of bases not matched to a gene: 5. Germline V gene sequence: CDR1 LNHNV, CDR2 YYDKDF (reference sequence). This CDR3 is built from 13 residues. CDR3 residues: CATSEGQDYEQYF. CDR3 DNA sequence: TGTGCCACCAGTGAAGGACAGGACTACGAGCAGTACTTC. The full variable domain, with the rest looked up from reference TRBV15 and TRBJ2-7, is DAMVIQNPRYQVTQFGKPVTLSCSQTLNHNVMYWYQQKSSQAPKLLFHYYDKDFNNEADTPDNFQSRRPNTSFCFLDIRSPGLGDTAMYLCATSEGQDYEQYFGPGTRLTVT.

The V and J genes are TRBV21-1 and TRBJ2-3; the table's D call of TRBD2 was not tested on the DNA. TRBV21-1 is assigned pseudogene status. The CDR3 covers 16 residues. The CDR3 loop is CASTLAGKESTDTQYF. The CDR3 DNA reads TGTGCCAGCACTCTAGCGGGGAAGGAGAGCACAGATACGCAGTATTTT.

J is TRBJ1-5 and V is TRBV18, with 7 bases fitting TRBD1. This CDR3 has 15 amino acids. The germline CDR1 and CDR2 sequences are KGHSH and LQKENI. Trimming removed 5 bases from V and 2 bases from J; junction bases left unmatched: 6. The CDR3 sequence is CASSADREGNQPQHF. Written as DNA, the CDR3 is TGTGCCAGCTCAGCAGACAGGGAGGGCAATCAGCCCCAGCATTTT. The full variable domain, completed using reference TRBV18 and TRBJ1-5, is NAGVMQNPRHLVRRRGQEARLRCSPMKGHSHVYWYRQLPEEGLKFMVYLQKENIIDESGMPKERFSAEFPKEGPSILRIQQVVRGDSAAYFCASSADREGNQPQHFGDGTRLSIL.

This clone was seen only once. The rearrangement joins TRBV6-5 to TRBJ2-7, with TRBD1 identical over 7 bases. This CDR3 comprises 16 residues. Trimming cost V 0 bases and J 3 bases; bases outside gene matches: 8. Germline loops: CDR1 MNHEY, CDR2 SVGAGI. This CDR3 is CASSYSTGPRVYEQYF. The DNA for the CDR3 is TGTGCCAGCAGTTACTCGACAGGGCCCCGAGTCTACGAGCAGTACTTC.

This clone was detected only a few times. J is TRBJ2-7 and V is TRBV11-3; no reliable D call. This CDR3 has 13 amino acids. Germline CDR1 is SGHNT and CDR2 is YENEEA. The ends were cut back, 7 bases at V and 0 bases at J, with 10 bases in the middle. The DNA of the CDR3 is TGTGCCAGCACCCCTCGGAGCTCCTACGAGCAGTACTTC. This codes for CASTPRSSYEQYF.

The chain recombines TRBV4-1 with TRBJ2-7; TRBD2 is a possible D gene (6 bases). Trimming removed 6 bases from V and 0 bases from J, with 15 bases in between. The CDR3 consists of 15 residues. The germline CDR1 and CDR2 sequences are MGHRA and YSYEKL. The CDR3 coding sequence is TGCGCCAGCAGAAGGGGACTCACAAACTCCTACGAGCAGTACTTC. Translating gives CASRRGLTNSYEQYF.

This chain links TRBV11-2 with TRBJ2-5; a possible D gene is TRBD2 (5 bases). This CDR3 has 13 residues. With 1 base removed from V and 11 bases from J, the gap between germline ends came to 14 bases. Germline V gives CDR1 SGHAT, CDR2 FQNNGV. CDR3 loop: CASSLALDWEQYF. CDR3 bases: TGTGCCAGCAGCTTAGCACTAGATTGGGAGCAGTACTTC.

This chain joins TRBV11-2 and TRBJ1-6, with D maybe TRBD1 (5 bases). Trimming stripped 0 bases from V and 7 bases from J, with 13 bases between. CDR1 is SGHAT, CDR2 FQNNGV, per germline. CDR3 length equals 16 residues. The CDR3 region is CASSLDRGGFNSPLHF. CDR3 nucleotides: TGTGCCAGCAGCTTAGATCGTGGGGGGTTCAATTCACCCCTCCACTTT.

This clone was counted once. The chain links TRBV4-1 to TRBJ1-6; D might be TRBD1 (5 bases). The germline V and J ends were trimmed by 10 bases and 8 bases, with 12 bases remaining between them. CDR3 length equals 12 residues. Germline V lookup: CDR1 MGHRA, CDR2 YSYEKL. CDR3 protein: CATGGEYSPLHF. The CDR3 coding sequence is TGCGCCACGGGGGGTGAATATTCACCCCTCCACTTT.

This chain connects TRBV7-2 to TRBJ2-5; D remains ambiguous. Germline CDR1 and CDR2: SGHTA and FQGNSA. The V and J ends lost 4 bases and 7 bases respectively, with 13 bases between them. This CDR3 contains 13 residues. Here the CDR3 reads CASSSAGGWTQYF. For the CDR3, the DNA is TGTGCCAGCAGCTCCGCCGGCGGATGGACCCAGTACTTC.

CDR3 sequence reads: CASSLESGVIGVPQHF. The DNA for the CDR3 is TGTGCCAGCAGCTTAGAGTCAGGCGTAATCGGTGTGCCCCAGCATTTT. The chain joins TRBV7-8 to TRBJ1-5; no firm D call. The CDR3 spans 16 residues. The germline gives CDR1 SGHVS, CDR2 FQNEAQ. Trimming removed 1 base from V and 9 bases from J, with 19 bases in between. The whole variable domain, remainder taken from reference TRBV7-8 and TRBJ1-5, is GAGVSQSPRYKVAKRGQDVALRCDPISGHVSLFWYQQALGQGPEFLTYFQNEAQLDKSGLPSDRFFAERPEGSVSTLKIQRTQQEDSAVYLCASSLESGVIGVPQHFGDGTRLSIL.

J is TRBJ2-3 and V is TRBV30; TRBD1 might be the D (6 bases). CDR3 length: 15 amino acids. Trimming stripped 5 bases from V and 1 base from J, with 16 bases between. Germline CDR1 is GTSNPN and CDR2 is SVGIG (reference sequence). CDR3 sequence reads: CAWDPGRGGTDTQYF. Written as DNA, the CDR3 is TGTGCCTGGGACCCCGGCAGGGGTGGCACAGATACGCAGTATTTT.

CDR3 nucleotide sequence: TGTGCCAGTGGGACAGTCAATCAGCCCCAGCATTTT. Amino acids: CASGTVNQPQHF. The chain carries TRBV6-5 and TRBJ1-5, with 7 bases identical to TRBD1. Germline loops: CDR1 MNHEY, CDR2 SVGAGI. The CDR3 is made up of 12 amino acids. The V segment lost 9 bases and the J segment 3 bases; nucleotides outside the gene matches: 2.